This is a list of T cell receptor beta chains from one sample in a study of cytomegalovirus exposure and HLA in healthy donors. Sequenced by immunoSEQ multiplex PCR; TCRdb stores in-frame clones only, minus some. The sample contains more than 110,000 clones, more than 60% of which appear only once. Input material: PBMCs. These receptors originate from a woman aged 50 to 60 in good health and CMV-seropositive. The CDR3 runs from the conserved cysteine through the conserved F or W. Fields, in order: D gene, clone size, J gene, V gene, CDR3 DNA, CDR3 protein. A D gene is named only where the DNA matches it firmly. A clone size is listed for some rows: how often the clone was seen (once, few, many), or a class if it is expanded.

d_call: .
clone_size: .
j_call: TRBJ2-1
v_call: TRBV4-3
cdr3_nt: TGCGCCAGCAGCGTATTAGACGGGGGCTCCTACAATGAGCAGTTCTTC
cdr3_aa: CASSVLDGGSYNEQFF

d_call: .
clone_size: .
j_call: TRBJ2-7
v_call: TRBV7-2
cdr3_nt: TGTGCCAGCAGCTTAGCCGCCTTGGGAGGTTTCGAGCAGTACTTC
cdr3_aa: CASSLAALGGFEQYF

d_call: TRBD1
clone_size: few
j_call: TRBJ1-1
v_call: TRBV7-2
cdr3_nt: TGTGCCAGCAGCTGGGACAGGGAGAACACTGAAGCTTTCTTT
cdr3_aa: CASSWDRENTEAFF

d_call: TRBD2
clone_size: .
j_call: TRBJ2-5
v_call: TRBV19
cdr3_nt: TGTGCCAGTAACTTAGCGGGGGGACCTCAAGAGACCCAGTACTTC
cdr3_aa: CASNLAGGPQETQYF

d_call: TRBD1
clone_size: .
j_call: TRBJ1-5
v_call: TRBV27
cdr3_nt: TGTGCCAGCAGCTCGACAGGGGCGATAGGGCAGCCCCAGCATTTT
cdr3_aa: CASSSTGAIGQPQHF

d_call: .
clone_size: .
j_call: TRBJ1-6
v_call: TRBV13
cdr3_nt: TGTGCCAGCAGCCATTCAATCAGGGAAGGTTCACCCCTCCACTTT
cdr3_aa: CASSHSIREGSPLHF

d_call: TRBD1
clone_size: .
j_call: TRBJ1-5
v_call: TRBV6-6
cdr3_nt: TGTGCCAGCAACCGACAGGGAATCTCCCAGCCCCAGCATTTT
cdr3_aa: CASNRQGISQPQHF

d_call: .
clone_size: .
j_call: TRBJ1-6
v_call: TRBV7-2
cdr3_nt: TGTGCCAGCAGCTTAGTGCCAGGGGAAGGTCCACCCCTCCACTTT
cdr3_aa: CASSLVPGEGPPLHF

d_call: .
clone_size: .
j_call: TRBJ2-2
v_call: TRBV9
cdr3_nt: TGTGCCAGCAGCTCACGGAGCAACACCGGGGAGCTGTTTTTT
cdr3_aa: CASSSRSNTGELFF

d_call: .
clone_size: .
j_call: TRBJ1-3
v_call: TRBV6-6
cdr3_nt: TGTGCCAGCAGTTATACCCCGAGTGAAAACACCATATATTTT
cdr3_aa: CASSYTPSENTIYF

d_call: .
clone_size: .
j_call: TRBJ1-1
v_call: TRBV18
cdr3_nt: TGTGCCAGCTCGCGATCGGGGAGAGACACTGAAGCTTTCTTT
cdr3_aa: CASSRSGRDTEAFF

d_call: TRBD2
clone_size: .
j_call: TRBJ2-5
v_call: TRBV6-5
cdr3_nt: TGTGCCAGCAGTCCGTCTAGCGGGGGGAGCGAGACCCAGTACTTC
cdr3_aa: CASSPSSGGSETQYF

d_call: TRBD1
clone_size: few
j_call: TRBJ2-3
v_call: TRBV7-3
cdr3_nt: TGTGCCAGCAGCCGAACAGGGGGCAACACAGATACGCAGTATTTT
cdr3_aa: CASSRTGGNTDTQYF

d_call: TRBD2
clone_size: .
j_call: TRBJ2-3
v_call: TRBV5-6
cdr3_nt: TGTGCCAGCAATTTGCGGGGGACCGATACGCAGTATTTT
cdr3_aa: CASNLRGTDTQYF

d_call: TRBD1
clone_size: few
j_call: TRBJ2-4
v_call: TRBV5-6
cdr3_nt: TGTGCCAGCAGCTTGGTAGCAGGGGGCAGGGAAAACAGTCAGTACTTC
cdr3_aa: CASSLVAGGRENSQYF

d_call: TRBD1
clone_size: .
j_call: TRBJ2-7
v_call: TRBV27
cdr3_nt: TGTGCCAGCAGACCCCACAGGGGTGAGCAGTACTTC
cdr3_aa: CASRPHRGEQYF

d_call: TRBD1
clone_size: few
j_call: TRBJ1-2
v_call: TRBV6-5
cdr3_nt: TGTGCCAGCAGTTACTCGAAAGGGGGCAACTATGGCTACACCTTC
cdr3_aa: CASSYSKGGNYGYTF

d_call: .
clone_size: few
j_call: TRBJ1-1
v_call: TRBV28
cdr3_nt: TGTGCCAGCAGTCCAAGAACGCATGGGACTGGGAACACTGAAGCTTTCTTT
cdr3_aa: CASSPRTHGTGNTEAFF

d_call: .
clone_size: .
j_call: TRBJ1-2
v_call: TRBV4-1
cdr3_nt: TGCGCCAGCAGCCAAGAGGGCAGTGGAAACTATGGCTACACCTTC
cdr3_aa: CASSQEGSGNYGYTF

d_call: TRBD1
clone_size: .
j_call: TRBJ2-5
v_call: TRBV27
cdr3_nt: TGTGCCAGCAGCCGAGACCGGACAGGGGGACGGGAGACCCAGTACTTC
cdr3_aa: CASSRDRTGGRETQYF

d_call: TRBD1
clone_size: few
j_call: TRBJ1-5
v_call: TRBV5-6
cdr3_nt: TGTGCCAGCAGCGCCGCCGGGGGAACAGGGGGGACTCAGCCCCAGCATTTT
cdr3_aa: CASSAAGGTGGTQPQHF

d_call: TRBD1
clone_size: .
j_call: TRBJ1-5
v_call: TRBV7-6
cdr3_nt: TGTGCCAGCAGCCTAGGGACAGGGGGCAATCAGCCCCAGCATTTT
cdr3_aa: CASSLGTGGNQPQHF

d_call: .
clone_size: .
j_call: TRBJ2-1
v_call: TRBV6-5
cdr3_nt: TGTGCCAGCAGTTCGCCGGGGGTTCGAGAGCAGTTCTTC
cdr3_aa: CASSSPGVREQFF

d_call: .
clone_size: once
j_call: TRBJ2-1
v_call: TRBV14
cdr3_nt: TGTGCCAGCAGCCCTCGGGCAGGACATTACAATGAGCAGTTCTTC
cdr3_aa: CASSPRAGHYNEQFF

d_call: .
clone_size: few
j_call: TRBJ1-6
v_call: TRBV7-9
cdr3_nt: TGTGCCAGCAGCTTATCCCGCGGCCAGGGAGGATCACCCCTCCACTTT
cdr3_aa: CASSLSRGQGGSPLHF

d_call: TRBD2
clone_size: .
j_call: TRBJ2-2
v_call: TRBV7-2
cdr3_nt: TGTGCCAGCAGCCCCACAGCGGGATCGGCCGGGACCGGGGAGCTGTTTTTT
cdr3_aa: CASSPTAGSAGTGELFF

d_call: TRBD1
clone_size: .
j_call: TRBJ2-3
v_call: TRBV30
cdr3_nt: TGTGCCTGGTCCCGGGACAGGGCGGCAGATACGCAGTATTTT
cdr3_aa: CAWSRDRAADTQYF